The present T cell receptor beta chain was sequenced within a study of blood T cell repertoires in COVID-19. Study at large: T cells, B-cell-depleted T cells, or PBMCs provided the cDNA or gDNA that served as material.

Method: immunoSEQ multiplex PCR; TCRdb's copy keeps in-frame clones and lacks some. The repertoire holds around 60,000 clones, with about two thirds as singletons. The CDR3 covers 11 residues. Germline V lookup: CDR1 LNHDA, CDR2 SQIVND (reference sequence). Sequenced input: peripheral blood. This clonotype was obtained from a woman aged 70-85 years with COVID-19, enrolled during active disease. This chain connects TRBV19 to TRBJ1-3, with unresolved D. The CDR3 reads CATGTGNTIYF. The CDR3 DNA sequence: TGTGCAACGGGAACTGGAAACACCATATATTTT.